This TCR beta chain was observed in a study of T cell responses to AZD1222 COVID-19 vaccine. Whole-study findings and limits: Baseline serology detected seropositivity in only six AZD1222 recipients. Unmutated regions of variants are reportedly targeted by nearly half of spike-specific TCRs. Spike-wide vaccine-associated CD4 TCRs dominated at 160-218 and 743-854. White British donors predominated, females outnumbered males, and clonal diversity was possibly underestimated.

Comments on this clone: The antigen is undetermined.

V lost 2 bases, J lost 5 bases, and 9 bases lay in between. The germline V gene has CDR1 SGHTA and CDR2 FQGTGA. The CDR3 totals 13 residues. Assay used: immunoSEQ multiplex PCR; TCRdb lists only in-frame clones, some missing. Of about 94,000 clones detected, about 88% appear once; the ten largest clones hold 10% to 15%. The source was peripheral blood, collected on day 0 of AZD1222 vaccination. The TCR originated in an adult in good health. This chain joins TRBV7-3 and TRBJ2-5; perhaps TRBD2 as D (6 bases). The CDR3 loop is CASSLDSGETQYF. DNA of the CDR3: TGTGCCAGCAGCTTAGACAGCGGGGAGACCCAGTACTTC.